This TCR beta chain was identified during a study of T-cell reconstitution after alpha-beta-depleted transplantation in children. This clonotype was seen a few times. As yet, its antigen is unknown. The authors prepared the TCRbeta library with unique molecular identifiers. TCRdb used MiXCR to reprocess the PCR reads, holding one entry per CDR3 protein. The data show approximately 220,000 distinct CDR3 sequences, around a sixth seen once. The CDR3 is 16 residues long. CDR1 and CDR2 from the germline V gene are SGHRS and YFSETQ. Trimming took 5 bases from V and 0 from J; bases not matched to a gene: 10. The study, taken as a whole, reports: At day 60, the high TCRbeta diversity found in some patients originated from recipient T cells and thymic progenitors that had survived. At one year after transplant, newly produced T cells mostly accounted for T-cell counts and diversity. Where alpha-beta T cells came from about two months after transplant was reportedly several hundred expanded graft clones.

The chain combines TRBV5-1 with TRBJ1-1, with 7 positions matching TRBD1. This TCR came from a male patient aged 2-15 years who had a stem cell transplant for acute lymphoblastic leukemia, so the T cells may come from the graft donor. The sequenced sample was PBMCs, mostly from graft donor cells, obtained 360 days after TCRalphabeta/CD19-depleted stem cell transplant. Here the CDR3 reads CASRRQGWAMNTEAFF. The CDR3 nucleotides are TGCGCCAGCAGAAGACAGGGTTGGGCAATGAACACTGAAGCTTTCTTT.